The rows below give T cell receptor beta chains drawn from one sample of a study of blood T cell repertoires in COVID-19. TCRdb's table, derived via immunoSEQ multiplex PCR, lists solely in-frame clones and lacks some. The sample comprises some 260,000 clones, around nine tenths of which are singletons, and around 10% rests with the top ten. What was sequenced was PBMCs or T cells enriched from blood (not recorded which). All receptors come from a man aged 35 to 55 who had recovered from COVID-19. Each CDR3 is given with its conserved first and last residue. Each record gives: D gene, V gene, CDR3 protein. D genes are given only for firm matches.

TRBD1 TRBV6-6 CASSLQGNYGYTF
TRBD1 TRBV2 CATSDRVGNQPQHF
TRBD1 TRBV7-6 CASSSPGGEAQHF
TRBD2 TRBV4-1 CASSQDPGLATDTQYF
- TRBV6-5 CASSYSKSGLNTEAFF
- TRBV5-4 CASSSLSQDYGYTF
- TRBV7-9 CASSLGRLEEYF
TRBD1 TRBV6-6 CASSDRGPEEQYF
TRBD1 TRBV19 CASSPVDRGAGQPQHF
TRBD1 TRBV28 CASRGQGGETQYF
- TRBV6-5 CASSYSNDNYEQYF
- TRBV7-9 CASSLGERGRLGNQPQHF
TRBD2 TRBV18 CASSPFYSGSYEQYF
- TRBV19 CASSTSDRGSTDTQYF
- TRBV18 CASSPPLGGMKDTQYF
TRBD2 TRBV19 CASTLFSGSSYNEQFF
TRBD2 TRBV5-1 CASSKGLAADTQYF
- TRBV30 CASSSGNQPQHF
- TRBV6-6 CRETGGPTNEKLFF
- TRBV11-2 CASSFGGAGNTIYF
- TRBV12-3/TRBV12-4 CASSPPGAYEQYF
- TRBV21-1 CASSNGLAGPLDPYEQYF
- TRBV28 CASRSRWEWADTQYF
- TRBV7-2 CASHDRSRAGELFF
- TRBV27 CASSLSWTVNQETQYF
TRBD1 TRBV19 CASSMRGDRAYGYTF
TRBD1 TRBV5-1 CASSPDRDEGQPQHF
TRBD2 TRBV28 CASSSHPQLAGTTDTQYF
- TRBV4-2 CASSQGDIRKYF
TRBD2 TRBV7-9 CASSLAGGVSATDTQYF
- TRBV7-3 CASSLGRGDSNYEQYF
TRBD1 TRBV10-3 CAISEGAGGDYGYTF
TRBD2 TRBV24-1 CATSDLSRWRTSGGVQYF
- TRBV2 CASDRIVTAFF
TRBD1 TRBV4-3 CASSQDPGQDPIKGKNIQYF
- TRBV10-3 CAIAGTLGIWGYTF
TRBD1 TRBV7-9 CASADPQGIQETQYF
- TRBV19 CASRTVDTEAFF
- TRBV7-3 CASSLSAGNTEAFF
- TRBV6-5 CASSPYDRRYEQYF
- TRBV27 CASSLLGRGYYGYTF
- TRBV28 CASSFQGSSNQPQHF
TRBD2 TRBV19 CASSIGGRSGINNEQYF
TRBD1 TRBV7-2 CASSQVKPGTGVGGTEAFF
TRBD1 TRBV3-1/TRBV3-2 CASSTRQGIANEKLFF
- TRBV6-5 CASSRTGGRNTEAFF
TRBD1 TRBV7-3 CASSPTGGYGYTF
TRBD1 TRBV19 CASRPTGSSNQPQHF
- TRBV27 CASSFSGNNEQFF
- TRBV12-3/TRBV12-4 CASSLAGLQFF
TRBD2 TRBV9 CASSVTSGPSYNEQFF
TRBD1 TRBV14 CASSQRTGGTQETQYF
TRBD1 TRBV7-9 CASSLRDRTGGFYEQYF
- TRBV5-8 CASSLHQGTANQPQHF
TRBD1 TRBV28 CASSLGDRVVGELFF